This TCR beta chain emerged from a study of Graves' ophthalmopathy and Graves' hyperthyroidism. Overall study findings and caveats: The model forecast ophthalmopathy progression, reaching 70.59% sensitivity and around 72% specificity. A model of 13 signatures distinguished ophthalmopathy from stable hyperthyroidism at 85% to 90% sensitivity and about 80% specificity.

The V end was cut by 4 bases, the J end by 0 bases, with 16 bases between. Germline lookup yields CDR1 SGHVS and CDR2 FNYEAQ. This CDR3 contains 17 residues. For this clonotype: Its cognate antigen is unknown.

Amplification of the TCR beta CDR3 regions used RNA transcripts (as template). The first-round RT-PCR employed HTBI primers together with the Qiagen OneStep RT-PCR kit. A multiplex PCR was then performed as the second round. TCRdb reanalysed the multiplex PCR reads using MiXCR and keeps one entry per CDR3 protein. The sample lists 600,000 to 950,000 distinct CDR3 sequences; around 40% were seen once. All donors with ophthalmopathy were recorded as having moderate-to-severe activity, CAS ≥3, NOSPECS ≥4 and a duration under 3 months. Diagnoses were established from clinical symptoms, serum thyroxine, TRAb, thyroid ultrasound and orbital computed tomography.

The TCR was taken from an adult man with Graves' ophthalmopathy. This rearrangement joins TRBV7-6 to TRBJ1-3; D gene ambiguous. Specimen: peripheral blood. CDR3 in amino acids: CASSYRSGVHSGNTIYF. In DNA form, the CDR3 reads TGTGCCAGCAGCTATAGGAGCGGGGTTCACTCTGGAAACACCATATATTTT.